This T cell receptor beta chain originates from a study of T cell responses to AZD1222 COVID-19 vaccine. CDR3 length: 14 amino acids. Germline CDR1 reads MNHEY; CDR2 reads SVGAGI. The ends were cut back, 3 bases at V and 4 bases at J, with 12 bases in the middle. Pooling of second doses given at about 4 or about 12 weeks was done. Some clones are missing from TCRdb's copy, which holds only in-frame ones; the method was immunoSEQ multiplex PCR. The sample includes 110,000 or so clones, 85% to 90% of them seen just once. With respect to this clone: Its antigen is as yet unknown.

Findings of the study overall: Compared with day 0, the breadth and depth of the Spike-specific TCR repertoire rose significantly after two doses of AZD1222. Spike-wide vaccine-associated CD4 TCRs dominated at 160-218 and 743-854. The peak T cell response came first, and repertoires were sampled only after it.

The origin of this receptor is an adult who received the AZD1222 COVID-19 vaccine. This sequence joins TRBV6-5 and TRBJ2-5; D is unresolved. The sample here was peripheral blood, taken 28 days after the second AZD1222 dose. This CDR3 reads CASSYVSRAETQYF. Written as DNA, the CDR3 is TGTGCCAGCAGTTATGTATCGAGAGCAGAGACCCAGTACTTC.